The next 30 T cell receptor beta chains were all read from a single sample in a study of T cells in Graves' hyperthyroidism and ophthalmopathy. From RNA transcripts, TCR beta CDR3 regions were amplified. Initially, a first-round RT-PCR of the TCR CDR3 employed the HTBI primer set. Each CDR3 protein gets one entry after TCRdb re-called the multiplex PCR reads with MiXCR. The data show 200,000 to 250,000 distinct CDR3 sequences, about 15% seen once. Sequenced: blood. The receptors here all came from a man between 45 and 60 years old with Graves' hyperthyroidism.

This clonotype has at least ten counts. CDR3: CASSLLQGGYEQYF. CDR3 DNA sequence: TGCGCCAGCAGCTTGCTGCAGGGAGGCTACGAGCAGTACTTC. The chain has TRBV5-1 and TRBJ2-7, with a tentative D call TRBD2 (6 bases). CDR3 size: 14 residues. Germline V gene lookup returns CDR1 SGHRS and CDR2 YFSETQ. V dropped 1 base and J dropped 3 bases, with 11 bases sitting between them.

This clonotype occurred a few times. This chain links TRBV10-1 with TRBJ2-2; 9 bases map to TRBD1. This CDR3 has 13 amino acids. CDR1 is WNHNN, CDR2 SYGVQD, per germline (reference sequence). Trimming took 5 bases from V and 6 from J; bases not matched to a gene: 1. The CDR3 reads CASSRTGAGELFF. The CDR3 nucleotides read TGCGCCAGCAGTCGGACAGGGGCCGGGGAGCTGTTTTTT.

This clonotype appeared many times. The chain is built from TRBV9 and TRBJ1-4, with TRBD1 matching 7 bases. Per the germline V gene, CDR1 is SGDLS and CDR2 is YYNGEE. Trimming cost V 4 bases and J 8 bases; bases outside gene matches: 14. The CDR3 covers 16 residues. CDR3 nucleotide sequence: TGTGCCAGCAGCTCGGGACAGTTGACTTCGGGCGAAAAACTGTTTTTT. The encoded protein is CASSSGQLTSGEKLFF.

The chain carries TRBV7-2 and TRBJ2-2; D is possibly TRBD2 (6 bases). V gave up 1 base and J gave up 7 bases, with 7 bases separating them. CDR1 and CDR2 (germline): SGHTA, FQGNSA. This CDR3 is built from 13 residues. The CDR3 bases are TGTGCCAGCAGCTTAGTGCGGGGCGGGGAGCTGTTTTTT. Amino acid sequence: CASSLVRGGELFF.

The V and J genes are TRBV7-9 and TRBJ2-7; D is possibly TRBD1 (5 bases). V lost 1 base to trimming and J lost 6 bases, with 7 bases between them. The CDR3 sequence is 12 residues long. Per the germline V gene, CDR1 is SEHNR and CDR2 is FQNEAQ (reference sequence). CDR3 in DNA: TGTGCCAGCAGCTTAGAAGGGGCCGAGCAGTACTTC. Translating gives CASSLEGAEQYF. Full variable domain (remainder filled in from reference TRBV7-9 and TRBJ2-7): DTGVSQNPRHKITKRGQNVTFRCDPISEHNRLYWYRQTLGQGPEFLTYFQNEAQLEKSRLLSDRFSAERPKGSFSTLEIQRTEQGDSAMYLCASSLEGAEQYFGPGTRLTVT.

This clonotype was seen only a few times. V usage is TRBV10-3 and J usage is TRBJ2-7; weak D call: TRBD2 (5 bases). The germline V gene has CDR1 ENHRY and CDR2 SYGVKD. The germline V and J ends were trimmed by 10 bases and 3 bases, with 7 bases remaining between them. The CDR3 has 10 amino acids. This CDR3 is CASGFYEQYF. The CDR3 nucleotides are TGTGCCAGCGGGTTCTACGAGCAGTACTTC.

This clonotype was found a few times. V and J are TRBV28 and TRBJ2-7, with TRBD1 identical over 7 bases. The CDR3 extends over 15 amino acids. Per germline, CDR1 MDHEN and CDR2 SYDVKM. With 5 bases clipped from V and 1 base from J, the junction kept 8 bases outside the gene matches. The chain's CDR3 is CASSPDRDGSYEQYF. CDR3 coding DNA: TGTGCCAGCAGTCCTGACAGGGACGGGTCCTACGAGCAGTACTTC.

This clonotype was seen ten or more times. V and J are TRBV3-1 and TRBJ1-2; D remains unclear. In germline, CDR1 is LGHDT, CDR2 YNNKEL (reference sequence). Trimming left V 6 bases short and J 2 bases short, with 10 bases between. The length of the CDR3 is 13 residues. CDR3 sequence reads: CASSYDGNYGYTF. CDR3 sequence (DNA): TGTGCCAGCAGTTACGACGGGAACTATGGCTACACCTTC.

This clonotype showed up many times. Here the CDR3 reads CASREEPTTEQYF. The CDR3 DNA is TGTGCCAGCAGAGAGGAGCCGACCACCGAGCAGTACTTC. The J gene is TRBJ2-7, the V gene TRBV2; D remains ambiguous. Germline values: CDR1 SNHLY, CDR2 FYNNEI. This CDR3 contains 13 residues. Trimming shortened V by 6 bases and J by 6 bases, and 15 bases separated the two germline ends.

There are many counts of this clonotype. The chain recombines TRBV6-2 or TRBV6-3 with TRBJ2-3, with 9 bases aligning to TRBD2. CDR1 and CDR2 (germline): MNHEY, SVGEGT. Unmatched junction bases numbered 9, after V lost 5 bases and J lost 3 bases. This CDR3 has 16 amino acids. CDR3 sequence reads: CASSTASGMVTDTQYF. The CDR3 DNA reads as TGTGCCAGCAGTACCGCTAGCGGGATGGTGACAGATACGCAGTATTTT.

Many counts were recorded for this clonotype. The CDR3 nucleotides are TGTGCCAGCAGTTCCGGGACCAATATGAACACTGAAGCTTTCTTT. Translating gives CASSSGTNMNTEAFF. The V call is TRBV6-1, the J call TRBJ1-1; tentative D call: TRBD1 (5 bases). CDR3 length: 15 residues. Trimming stripped 5 bases from V and 0 bases from J, with 13 bases between. The germline CDR1 and CDR2 sequences are MNHNS and SASEGT.

The chain combines TRBV2 with TRBJ1-5; D is undetermined. Trimming took 8 bases from V and 4 from J, leaving 12 bases between them. Germline V lookup: CDR1 SNHLY, CDR2 FYNNEI. The CDR3 has 13 amino acids. CDR3 DNA: TGTGCCAGCGGCATTGGCAAAAATCAGCCCCAGCATTTT. Translating gives CASGIGKNQPQHF.

This clonotype has ten or more counts. V and J are TRBV27 and TRBJ1-4; 7 bases map to TRBD1. Germline CDR1 MNHEY, CDR2 SMNVEV (reference sequence). The V gene end was trimmed by 6 bases and the J gene end by 8 bases; junction bases not matched to a gene: 9. This CDR3 is built from 14 residues. The CDR3 coding sequence is TGTGCCAGCAGGGGTGCAGGGGGAGGAGAAAAACTGTTTTTT. Translated: CASRGAGGGEKLFF.

This clonotype was counted at least ten times. The chain links TRBV11-3 to TRBJ2-3; 8 bases line up with TRBD2. J was trimmed by 4 bases and V by 3 bases; bases with no gene match: 12. The CDR3 has 17 residues. In germline, CDR1 is SGHNT, CDR2 YENEEA. CDR3 nucleotides: TGTGCCAGCAGCTTTACAACTAGCGCGGGAGGTGCAGATACGCAGTATTTT. It specifies CASSFTTSAGGADTQYF.

The chain links TRBV29-1 to TRBJ1-5, with D hard to call. This CDR3 spans 11 amino acids. V was cut by 6 bases and J by 4 bases, with 7 bases left in between. Germline CDR1 is SQVTM and CDR2 is ANQGSEA. The CDR3 region is CSVRRNQPQHF. The CDR3 DNA reads as TGCAGCGTAAGAAGAAATCAGCCCCAGCATTTT.

In this sample, this clonotype turned up many times. The chain links TRBV15 to TRBJ2-1, with D uncertain. Germline-derived CDR1 and CDR2 are LNHNV and YYDKDF (reference sequence). V lost 0 bases to trimming and J lost 0 bases, with 9 bases between them. This CDR3 region has 16 residues. The CDR3 here is CATSREGGSSYNEQFF. In DNA, the CDR3 is TGTGCCACCAGCAGAGAAGGCGGAAGCTCCTACAATGAGCAGTTCTTC.

The V call is TRBV10-3, the J call TRBJ2-1; the match to TRBD2 covers 10 bases. CDR1 ENHRY and CDR2 SYGVKD come from the germline V gene. CDR3 length: 15 amino acids. The trim removed 8 bases at V and 8 bases at J, leaving 12 bases unmatched. CDR3 sequence reads: CAIRAQRGGVYEQFF. CDR3 coding DNA: TGTGCCATCCGAGCCCAGCGGGGGGGCGTTTATGAGCAGTTCTTC.

This clonotype was counted a few times. The junction departs from germline at one end; a sequencing error may be responsible. This chain connects TRBV5-6 to TRBJ1-2; TRBD1 matches 11 bases. Germline V gene data show CDR1 as SGHDT and CDR2 as YYEEEE. The CDR3 spans 14 residues. The CDR3 loop reads CASSLDRGLGGYTF. The CDR3 DNA is TGTGCCAGCAGTTTGGACAGGGGGCTGGGAGGCTACACCTTC.

The sample holds many counts of this clonotype. The CDR3 sequence is CAISEGQRGNIQYF. In nucleotides, the CDR3 is TGTGCCATCAGTGAGGGACAACGTGGGAACATTCAGTACTTC. The genes are TRBV10-3 and TRBJ2-4, with a possible D match to TRBD1 (5 bases). This CDR3 spans 14 amino acids. Trimming cost V 2 bases and J 7 bases, with 12 bases left between them. Germline CDR1 is ENHRY and CDR2 is SYGVKD.

The table lists this clonotype with many counts. The chain recombines TRBV30 with TRBJ1-5; perhaps TRBD1 as D (5 bases). The V gene lost 2 bases and the J gene lost 3 bases, with 11 bases spanning the gap. Per germline, CDR1 GTSNPN and CDR2 SVGIG (reference sequence). This CDR3 is 14 amino acids long. This chain's CDR3 is CAWSKDSNNQPQHF. Written as DNA, the CDR3 is TGTGCCTGGAGTAAAGACAGCAACAATCAGCCCCAGCATTTT.

This clonotype was detected only once. This chain uses TRBV10-1 with TRBJ2-1; D is unclear. V lost 0 bases to trimming and J lost 6 bases, with 9 bases between them. The CDR3 is 14 residues long. Germline-derived CDR1 and CDR2 are WNHNN and SYGVQD (reference sequence). The CDR3 sequence: CASSESVACNEQFF. For the CDR3, the DNA is TGCGCCAGCAGTGAGTCTGTCGCTTGCAATGAGCAGTTCTTC.

The chain combines TRBV24-1 with TRBJ2-1, with 8 bases fitting TRBD2. V lost 1 base, J lost 7 bases, and 2 bases stayed unmatched. The germline V gene has CDR1 KGHDR and CDR2 SFDVKD. The CDR3 length is 14 residues. CDR3 loop: CATSDFGRVNEQFF. The CDR3 region has the DNA TGTGCCACCAGTGATTTCGGGAGGGTGAATGAGCAGTTCTTC.

J is TRBJ1-3 and V is TRBV27; D uncertain. The V end lost 5 bases, the J end lost 2 bases, and 10 bases lay between the germline ends. Germline V lookup: CDR1 MNHEY, CDR2 SMNVEV (reference sequence). The CDR3 has 14 amino acids. CDR3 bases: TGTGCCAGCAGTCCGCAGGCAACTGGAAACACCATATATTTT. Its translation: CASSPQATGNTIYF.

Only a few counts were recorded for this clonotype. The chain couples TRBV10-3 to TRBJ2-7; 9 bases align to TRBD1. The V gene end was trimmed by 3 bases and the J gene end by 4 bases; junction bases not matched to a gene: 4. CDR3 size: 14 residues. Germline V gene data show CDR1 as ENHRY and CDR2 as SYGVKD. This CDR3 is CAISDPGTGYEQYF. DNA for the CDR3: TGTGCCATCAGTGACCCCGGGACAGGGTACGAGCAGTACTTC.

This clonotype was seen at least ten times. The chain carries TRBV3-1 and TRBJ2-2; perhaps TRBD2 as D (7 bases). CDR1 is LGHDT, CDR2 YNNKEL, per germline (reference sequence). V lost 1 base, J lost 6 bases, and 15 bases lay in between. The CDR3 has 16 amino acids. This CDR3 is CASSQGERGGAGELFF. CDR3 nucleotide sequence: TGTGCCAGCAGCCAAGGAGAAAGGGGGGGGGCCGGGGAGCTGTTTTTT.

This clonotype has only a few counts. The genes are TRBV25-1 and TRBJ1-2, with TRBD1 matching 12 bases. CDR3 length equals 16 residues. V was clipped by 4 bases and J by 4 bases; unmatched bases: 7. Germline loops: CDR1 MGHDK, CDR2 SYGVNS. The CDR3, as DNA: TGTGCCAGCAGTGTGTCCGGGACAGGGGGCGTCTATGGCTACACCTTC. Translation: CASSVSGTGGVYGYTF.

In this sample, this clonotype turned up many times. The V call is TRBV7-9, the J call TRBJ1-4; D is unclear. The germline V and J ends were trimmed by 6 bases and 8 bases, with 16 bases remaining between them. Germline CDR1 SEHNR, CDR2 FQNEAQ (reference sequence). The CDR3 has 14 amino acids. The CDR3 nucleotides are TGTGCCAGCAGTTCGTCCTTTGAGAGGGAAAAACTGTTTTTT. This sequence encodes CASSSSFEREKLFF.

This clonotype was seen ten or more times. The gene calls are TRBV11-2 and TRBJ2-1; 12 bases align to TRBD2. V gave up 5 bases and J gave up 1 base; unmatched junction bases: 9. The V gene's germline CDR1 is SGHAT and CDR2 FQNNGV. There are 18 residues in the CDR3. The CDR3 reads CASSAGTSGPSSYNEQFF. For the CDR3, the DNA is TGTGCCAGCAGCGCCGGGACTAGCGGGCCCTCGTCCTACAATGAGCAGTTCTTC. The whole variable domain, filled in from reference TRBV11-2 and TRBJ2-1, reads EAGVAQSPRYKIIEKRQSVAFWCNPISGHATLYWYQQILGQGPKLLIQFQNNGVVDDSQLPKDRFSAERLKGVDSTLKIQPAKLEDSAVYLCASSAGTSGPSSYNEQFFGPGTRLTVL.

This clonotype was recorded at least ten times. V and J are TRBV6-1 and TRBJ2-1; TRBD2 matches at 11 bases. This CDR3 has 18 residues. Losses at the gene ends were 10 bases for V and 6 bases for J; bases not matched to a gene: 20. Per germline, CDR1 MNHNS and CDR2 SASEGT. CDR3 residues: CATDRLSSSGRLPNEQFF. CDR3 nucleotides: TGTGCCACCGACAGATTGAGCTCTAGCGGGAGGTTGCCCAATGAGCAGTTCTTC.

This clonotype occurred a few times. The CDR3 DNA follows: TGTGCCAGCAGTTACTCGCCCGGGATTCAGCCCCAGCATTTT. It yields the protein CASSYSPGIQPQHF. The chain carries TRBV6-5 and TRBJ1-5, with D unclear. Per germline, CDR1 MNHEY and CDR2 SVGAGI. This CDR3 contains 14 residues. Deletions cut 0 bases from V and 6 bases from J, with 9 bases between.